This T cell receptor beta chain was retrieved from a study of blood T cell repertoires in COVID-19. Looking at the study overall: Italy, Spain and the United States were the sources of the convalescent and acute COVID-19 samples.

There are 15 residues in the CDR3. Germline V gives CDR1 MNHNY, CDR2 SVGAGI (reference sequence). V gave up 6 bases and J gave up 10 bases, with 19 bases separating them. This table comes from immunoSEQ multiplex PCR, and its TCRdb copy is limited to in-frame clones, with some not included. Here the sample spans about 190,000 clones, 82% being singletons. Donors were grouped by their self-reported clinical history. This TCR was recovered from a woman aged 55-75 years with acute COVID-19. Sequencing was performed on PBMCs or T cells enriched from blood (not recorded which). J is TRBJ1-6 and V is TRBV6-6; D possibly corresponds to TRBD1 (6 bases). The CDR3 DNA reads as TGTGCCAGCAGCCCCCCCACAACAGGGAACTCACCCCTCCACTTT. Its protein is CASSPPTTGNSPLHF.